This TCR beta chain derives from a study of technical replicates of blood from a handful of donors. Profiling relied on immunoSEQ multiplex PCR, and the TCRdb table lists in-frame clones only, not all of them. The top ten clones hold 0.35% to 0.45% of a sample with 80,000 to 95,000 clones, 90% to 96% of them seen once. CDR3 length: 13 amino acids. With V trimmed by 7 bases and J by 9 bases, 7 bases remained unmatched. Germline V gene lookup returns CDR1 SGHTA and CDR2 FQGNSA. This clone has a handful of counts. This TCR came from a human donor in good health. The chain uses TRBV7-2 and TRBJ2-2, with 8 bases fitting TRBD2. The sequencing input was T cells isolated from PBMCs. CDR3 sequence: CASTLGRARELFF. The CDR3 coding sequence is TGTGCCAGCACCCTCGGGAGGGCCAGGGAGCTGTTTTTT.